A selection of T cell receptor beta chains follows, all from one sample in a study of early stage breast cancer tumors. The assay was immunoSEQ multiplex PCR, and TCRdb's table has in-frame clones only and misses some. The repertoire holds approximately 39,000 clones, with about 68% as singletons. Sequencing was carried out using blood. Receptor source: a person between 55 and 70 years old with breast cancer. Each CDR3 is given with its conserved first and last residue. D genes are given only for firm matches. Clone size is stated in some rows and not others, as once, few, many or a class when expanded.

TRBJ2-5,-,15,TRBV28,TRBD2,TGTGCCAGCAGTTACTCAGCGGGACGGTCGGAGACCCAGTACTTC,CASSYSAGRSETQYF
TRBJ2-5,-,15,TRBV5-8,TRBD2,TGTGCCAGCAGCACCGGGCTAGCGGGCTCAGAGACCCAGTACTTC,CASSTGLAGSETQYF
TRBJ1-4,-,15,TRBV6-6,-,TGTGCCAGCAGCCGCAGAGCTGCAACTAATGAAAAACTGTTTTTT,CASSRRAATNEKLFF
TRBJ2-1,-,16,TRBV7-7,TRBD1,TGTGCTAGCAGCCCCGTCCCGGGACAGGGGGGCCATGAGCAGTTCTTC,CASSPVPGQGGHEQFF
TRBJ2-2,-,14,TRBV6-5,-,TGTGCCAGCAGTTACTACAGGAACACCGGGGAGCTGTTTTTT,CASSYYRNTGELFF
TRBJ2-7,-,15,TRBV6-6,TRBD2,TGTGCCAGCAGCCAGACTAGCGGGGTCTCCTACGAGCAGTACTTC,CASSQTSGVSYEQYF
TRBJ2-2,few,15,TRBV5-4,-,TGTGCCAGCAGCTTGGCCCCAGTGGACACCGGGGAGCTGTTTTTT,CASSLAPVDTGELFF
TRBJ1-2,-,13,TRBV7-2,-,TGTGCCAGCAGCTCCACAGGTTTCTCTGGCTACACCTTC,CASSSTGFSGYTF
TRBJ1-3,-,16,TRBV19,-,TGTGCCAGTAGTATTTCAGGAGCTATCTCTGGAAACACCATATATTTT,CASSISGAISGNTIYF
TRBJ2-2,-,14,TRBV11-3,TRBD1,TGTGCCAGTAGCCGGGACAGGGGGACCGGGGAGCTGTTTTTT,CASSRDRGTGELFF
TRBJ2-1,-,14,TRBV6-6,TRBD1,TGTGCCAGCAGTACGGGACAGCAAAAGAATGAGCAGTTCTTC,CASSTGQQKNEQFF
TRBJ2-7,-,16,TRBV5-1,-,TGCGCCAGCAGCTGGCAGGTATCAAAAAGCTCCTACGAGCAGTACTTC,CASSWQVSKSSYEQYF
TRBJ2-3,-,18,TRBV4-2,TRBD1,TGTGCCAGCAGCCAAGGACCCCGGACAGGGGTTAACACAGATACGCAGTATTTT,CASSQGPRTGVNTDTQYF
TRBJ1-2,-,16,TRBV29-1,TRBD1,TGCAGCGTTGGCGTCTGGGGTACAGGGGTAGGCTATGGCTACACCTTC,CSVGVWGTGVGYGYTF
TRBJ2-1,-,16,TRBV4-2,TRBD2,TGTGCCAGCAGCCCCTTAACTAGCGCCACCTACAATGAGCAGTTCTTC,CASSPLTSATYNEQFF
TRBJ2-7,-,12,TRBV6-1,-,TGTGCCAGCAGGAGGTTAGCGTTCGAGCAGTACTTC,CASRRLAFEQYF
TRBJ1-2,-,13,TRBV2,-,TGTGCCAGCAGTGAAGGGGGATTCTATGGCTACACCTTC,CASSEGGFYGYTF
TRBJ2-4,-,16,TRBV6-6,TRBD1,TGTGCCAGCAGCTCCAGACAGGGTAGAGCCAAAAACATTCAGTACTTC,CASSSRQGRAKNIQYF
TRBJ2-3,-,12,TRBV28,-,TGTGCCAGCACCTCAGGGTCAGATACGCAGTATTTT,CASTSGSDTQYF
TRBJ2-5,-,16,TRBV5-1,-,TGCGCCAGCAGCTTGAATCCAGCGGGTGTGGGAGAGACCCAGTACTTC,CASSLNPAGVGETQYF
TRBJ2-1,-,13,TRBV5-8,-,TGTGCCAGCAGCTTGGACTTATACAATGAGCAGTTCTTC,CASSLDLYNEQFF
TRBJ1-2,-,13,TRBV6-6,-,TGTGCCAGCAGTTACTCGGCTGTTGATGGCTACACCTTC,CASSYSAVDGYTF
TRBJ2-1,-,18,TRBV4-2,TRBD2,TGTGCCAGCAGCCAACCGGGACTAGTGCGAAGGGCCCACAATGAGCAGTTCTTC,CASSQPGLVRRAHNEQFF
TRBJ2-7,-,15,TRBV7-8,TRBD1,TGTGCCAGCAGCCCAGGACAGGGGCCCTCCTACGAGCAGTACTTC,CASSPGQGPSYEQYF
TRBJ1-6,few,13,TRBV11-1,-,TGTGCCAGCAGCTTACGGTTCGGATCACCCCTCCACTTT,CASSLRFGSPLHF
TRBJ1-1,-,13,TRBV18,-,TGTGCCACCACCAGGGTGATCAACACTGAAGCTTTCTTT,CATTRVINTEAFF
TRBJ1-2,-,13,TRBV2,-,TGTGCCAGCAAGACCCCAGAGGACTATGGCTACACCTTC,CASKTPEDYGYTF
TRBJ2-3,-,19,TRBV18,-,TGTGCCAGCTCACCACGGGTTCGGGTGGCAGGTAATGTGACAGATACGCAGTATTTT,CASSPRVRVAGNVTDTQYF
TRBJ1-4,-,15,TRBV11-2,-,TGTGCCAGCAGCCCCCGCGGGGGCCGGGTTGAAAAACTGTTTTTT,CASSPRGGRVEKLFF
TRBJ2-3,-,13,TRBV19,-,TGTGCCAGTAGTCTCTCCCGCACAGATACGCAGTATTTT,CASSLSRTDTQYF
TRBJ1-4,-,19,TRBV18,TRBD1,TGTGCCAGCTCACCAAGCCGCATTCCCACCGGGACAGAGCGGGAAAAACTGTTTTTT,CASSPSRIPTGTEREKLFF
TRBJ1-4,-,11,TRBV29-1,-,TGCAGCGTTGATGTTGGAGAAAAACTGTTTTTT,CSVDVGEKLFF
TRBJ1-1,-,15,TRBV28,-,TGTGCCAGCAGTCCTACTACAGGGTTGAACACTGAAGCTTTCTTT,CASSPTTGLNTEAFF
TRBJ1-2,few,16,TRBV4-2,-,TGTGCCAGCAGCCAAGTCGCAGTGGGGGATCCCCGTGGCTACACCTTC,CASSQVAVGDPRGYTF
TRBJ1-5,once,14,TRBV19,-,TGTGCCAGTAGCCCAACAGGTTCAATACAGCCCCAGCATTTT,CASSPTGSIQPQHF
TRBJ1-1,-,18,TRBV18,TRBD1,TGTGCCAGCTCAACCTTGGGGACAGGGAGGGTGATGAACACTGAAGCTTTCTTT,CASSTLGTGRVMNTEAFF
TRBJ1-5,-,15,TRBV6-5,TRBD1,TGTGCCAGCAAATCGACAGGGTTCGGCAATCAGCCCCAGCATTTT,CASKSTGFGNQPQHF
TRBJ2-5,-,15,TRBV28,TRBD2,TGTGCCAGCAGTCTCGAGGGGCGGGGGCAAGAGACCCAGTACTTC,CASSLEGRGQETQYF
TRBJ1-1,-,15,TRBV7-6,TRBD1,TGTGCCAGCAGCCCCCTGACAGGGAGGGGGACTGAAGCTTTCTTT,CASSPLTGRGTEAFF
TRBJ2-3,-,15,TRBV15,-,TGTGCCACCAGCAGAGCTGGTCCCAGCACAGATACGCAGTATTTT,CATSRAGPSTDTQYF
TRBJ2-1,once,14,TRBV19,TRBD2,TGTGCCAGTAGTTGGGGCGGGAGGGCCAATGAGCAGTTCTTC,CASSWGGRANEQFF
TRBJ2-1,-,14,TRBV7-6,-,TGTGCCAGCAGCTTAGTACTACGCAACGATGAGCAGTTCTTC,CASSLVLRNDEQFF
TRBJ2-7,-,11,TRBV6-6,-,TGTGCCAGCACTAGTTTCGGAGAGCAGTACTTC,CASTSFGEQYF
TRBJ2-3,-,16,TRBV11-3,TRBD2,TGTGCCAGCAGCCCCATAGCGGGAGGGAGCACAGATACGCAGTATTTT,CASSPIAGGSTDTQYF
TRBJ2-2,-,16,TRBV4-2,-,TGTGCCAGCAGCCAAGATTCAGGGACGGTCACCGGGGAGCTGTTTTTT,CASSQDSGTVTGELFF
TRBJ1-1,-,13,TRBV18,-,TGTGCCAGCGCGCTTCAGGGTTATACTGAAGCTTTCTTT,CASALQGYTEAFF
TRBJ2-7,few,11,TRBV7-9,-,TGTGCCAGCAGCTTAAGCTACGAGCAGTACTTC,CASSLSYEQYF